This is a list of T cell receptor beta chains from one sample in a study of blood T cell repertoires in COVID-19. Assay used: immunoSEQ multiplex PCR; TCRdb lists only in-frame clones, some missing. The table shows some 200,000 clones, with roughly 84% occurring only once. The sample consisted of peripheral blood. All receptors derive from a human donor with acute or convalescent COVID-19. The donor label of this sample is uncertain. Both conserved end residues are part of each CDR3. The order of the fields is clone size, J gene, V gene, D gene, CDR3 DNA, CDR3 protein. D genes are given only for firm matches. Clone size is given for some rows only: seen once, a few or many times, or a class if the clone is expanded.

abundance: .
j_gene: TRBJ2-1
v_gene: TRBV30
d_gene: TRBD2
CDR3nt: TGTGCCTGGAGTCAAGCGGGAGGCAATGAGCAGTTCTTC
CDR3aa: CAWSQAGGNEQFF

abundance: few
j_gene: TRBJ1-2
v_gene: TRBV5-6
d_gene: .
CDR3nt: TGTGCCAGCAGCTTGGGGGGCAGGGTCGACTATGGCTACACCTTC
CDR3aa: CASSLGGRVDYGYTF

abundance: once
j_gene: TRBJ2-1
v_gene: TRBV3-1/TRBV3-2
d_gene: TRBD2
CDR3nt: TGTGCCAGCAGCCAAGATATTAGCGGGGGCGATGAGCAGTTCTTC
CDR3aa: CASSQDISGGDEQFF

abundance: once
j_gene: TRBJ2-3
v_gene: TRBV5-1
d_gene: .
CDR3nt: TGCGCCAGCAGCGTAGGACAGTTCACAGATACGCAGTATTTT
CDR3aa: CASSVGQFTDTQYF

abundance: .
j_gene: TRBJ1-6
v_gene: TRBV12-3/TRBV12-4
d_gene: .
CDR3nt: TGTGCCAGCAGTTTAGGGGCCAGCCGGGGCCTCCACTTT
CDR3aa: CASSLGASRGLHF

abundance: .
j_gene: TRBJ2-3
v_gene: TRBV9
d_gene: TRBD2
CDR3nt: TGTGCCAGCAGCGTGCTAGCGGGGGGTTCGACAGATACGCAGTATTTT
CDR3aa: CASSVLAGGSTDTQYF

abundance: .
j_gene: TRBJ1-4
v_gene: TRBV3-1/TRBV3-2
d_gene: .
CDR3nt: TGTGCCAGCAGCCCAACAAGGGGTGAAAAACTGTTTTTT
CDR3aa: CASSPTRGEKLFF

abundance: .
j_gene: TRBJ2-7
v_gene: TRBV19
d_gene: .
CDR3nt: TGTGCCAGTAGGAATACGGGAACCTACGAGCAGTACTTC
CDR3aa: CASRNTGTYEQYF

abundance: .
j_gene: TRBJ2-5
v_gene: TRBV7-6
d_gene: TRBD2
CDR3nt: TGTGCCAGCAGCCAAGTGGGGGGACTAGCAATGACCCAGTACTTC
CDR3aa: CASSQVGGLAMTQYF

abundance: .
j_gene: TRBJ2-2
v_gene: TRBV11-2
d_gene: TRBD1
CDR3nt: TGTGCCAGCAGCGGCCGGGACAGGGCCCTAGTGGAGCTGTTTTTT
CDR3aa: CASSGRDRALVELFF

abundance: .
j_gene: TRBJ1-1
v_gene: TRBV30
d_gene: TRBD1
CDR3nt: TGTGCCTGGAGTAGGGACAGGGGAGATACTGAAGCTTTCTTT
CDR3aa: CAWSRDRGDTEAFF

abundance: .
j_gene: TRBJ1-6
v_gene: TRBV7-9
d_gene: TRBD1
CDR3nt: TGTGCCAGCAGCCCGCCGGGACAGGCGAATTCACCCCTCCACTTT
CDR3aa: CASSPPGQANSPLHF

abundance: .
j_gene: TRBJ2-2
v_gene: TRBV7-9
d_gene: .
CDR3nt: TGTGCCAGCAGCTTTCCAGGGAACGCCGGGGAGCTGTTTTTT
CDR3aa: CASSFPGNAGELFF

abundance: .
j_gene: TRBJ1-3
v_gene: TRBV9
d_gene: TRBD1
CDR3nt: TGTGCCAGCAGCGTCCAGGGGGCTGGAAACACCATATATTTT
CDR3aa: CASSVQGAGNTIYF

abundance: few
j_gene: TRBJ2-1
v_gene: TRBV7-2
d_gene: .
CDR3nt: TGTGCCAGCAGCCCCCTCAGGGCTTACAATGAGCAGTTCTTC
CDR3aa: CASSPLRAYNEQFF

abundance: few
j_gene: TRBJ2-7
v_gene: TRBV4-2
d_gene: TRBD1
CDR3nt: TGTGCCAGCAGCCAAGCGGGACAGCCCTCCTACGAGCAGTACTTC
CDR3aa: CASSQAGQPSYEQYF

abundance: .
j_gene: TRBJ1-5
v_gene: TRBV19
d_gene: .
CDR3nt: TGTGCCAGTAGTCCAACCCCCGGGGGGTGGGCGCCCCAGCATTTT
CDR3aa: CASSPTPGGWAPQHF

abundance: .
j_gene: TRBJ1-2
v_gene: TRBV10-2
d_gene: .
CDR3nt: TGCGCCAGCAGTGAGTCTGGCGGTAACTATGGCTACACCTTC
CDR3aa: CASSESGGNYGYTF

abundance: .
j_gene: TRBJ1-1
v_gene: TRBV28
d_gene: .
CDR3nt: TGTGCCAGCAGCCGCTTTTTGACACACATAGCGGACACTGAAGCTTTCTTT
CDR3aa: CASSRFLTHIADTEAFF

abundance: .
j_gene: TRBJ2-7
v_gene: TRBV6-5
d_gene: .
CDR3nt: TGTGCCAGCAGCTCGCATCGGGGGACGGGCGAGCAGTACTTC
CDR3aa: CASSSHRGTGEQYF

abundance: .
j_gene: TRBJ2-7
v_gene: TRBV3-1/TRBV3-2
d_gene: .
CDR3nt: TGTGCCAGCAGCCAAGGGAGAACAGGAATCTCCTACGAGCAGTACTTC
CDR3aa: CASSQGRTGISYEQYF

abundance: .
j_gene: TRBJ1-1
v_gene: TRBV5-1
d_gene: .
CDR3nt: TGCGCCAGCAGCTTGGGAGGTGACACTGAAGCTTTCTTT
CDR3aa: CASSLGGDTEAFF

abundance: .
j_gene: TRBJ1-3
v_gene: TRBV3-1/TRBV3-2
d_gene: TRBD1
CDR3nt: TGTGCCAGCAGCCAATACCCGGACAGGGGGTTTGGAAACACCATATATTTT
CDR3aa: CASSQYPDRGFGNTIYF

abundance: .
j_gene: TRBJ1-2
v_gene: TRBV6-5
d_gene: .
CDR3nt: TGTGCCAGCAGTTACCGCTGGGGCGAAAACTATGGCTACACCTTC
CDR3aa: CASSYRWGENYGYTF

abundance: .
j_gene: TRBJ2-7
v_gene: TRBV2
d_gene: .
CDR3nt: TGTGCCAGCAGTGAGAGAGGCGAGCAGTACTTC
CDR3aa: CASSERGEQYF

abundance: .
j_gene: TRBJ2-3
v_gene: TRBV6-2/TRBV6-3
d_gene: .
CDR3nt: TGTGCCAGCAGTCGCGGCGGGACGCAGTATTTT
CDR3aa: CASSRGGTQYF

abundance: .
j_gene: TRBJ1-2
v_gene: TRBV10-1
d_gene: .
CDR3nt: TGCGCCAGCAGTGAGTCCGGAGGGTATGGCTACACCTTC
CDR3aa: CASSESGGYGYTF

abundance: .
j_gene: TRBJ1-2
v_gene: TRBV6-6
d_gene: TRBD1
CDR3nt: TGTGCCAGCAGTTCCGGACAGGACAACTATGGCTACACCTTC
CDR3aa: CASSSGQDNYGYTF

abundance: few
j_gene: TRBJ1-3
v_gene: TRBV18
d_gene: TRBD1
CDR3nt: TGTGCCAGCTCACCGGACAGGGCTGGAAACACCATATATTTT
CDR3aa: CASSPDRAGNTIYF

abundance: .
j_gene: TRBJ2-7
v_gene: TRBV10-1
d_gene: TRBD2
CDR3nt: TGCGCCAGCAGTGATTCTAGCGGGATCCTCGAGCAGTACTTC
CDR3aa: CASSDSSGILEQYF

abundance: .
j_gene: TRBJ1-2
v_gene: TRBV28
d_gene: .
CDR3nt: .
CDR3aa: CASSSSGVGYTF

abundance: .
j_gene: TRBJ2-2
v_gene: TRBV5-1
d_gene: TRBD2
CDR3nt: TGCGCCAGCGGAGCGGGAGTCCAGACCGGGGAGCTGTTTTTT
CDR3aa: CASGAGVQTGELFF

abundance: .
j_gene: TRBJ2-2
v_gene: TRBV9
d_gene: TRBD2
CDR3nt: TGTGCCAGCAGGACGGGACTAGCGACGAACACCGGGGAGCTGTTTTTT
CDR3aa: CASRTGLATNTGELFF

abundance: .
j_gene: TRBJ1-6
v_gene: TRBV12-5
d_gene: TRBD1
CDR3nt: TGTGCTAGTGGCCCCACCGGACAGGCAAACTCACCCCTCCACTTT
CDR3aa: CASGPTGQANSPLHF

abundance: .
j_gene: TRBJ2-1
v_gene: TRBV5-4
d_gene: .
CDR3nt: TGTGCCAGCAGCCCTCCCTCGACAGGTATCAGTGAGCAGTTCTTC
CDR3aa: CASSPPSTGISEQFF

abundance: .
j_gene: TRBJ1-1
v_gene: TRBV5-6
d_gene: TRBD1
CDR3nt: TGTGCCAGCAGCTTGCGAGGGACAGGGCGGACTGAAGCTTTCTTT
CDR3aa: CASSLRGTGRTEAFF

abundance: .
j_gene: TRBJ1-6
v_gene: TRBV14
d_gene: .
CDR3nt: TGTGCCAGCAGCCTAGAATGGACGGGGGAACCAAGCTCCTATAATTCACCCCTCCACTTT
CDR3aa: CASSLEWTGEPSSYNSPLHF

abundance: .
j_gene: TRBJ1-1
v_gene: TRBV2
d_gene: TRBD1
CDR3nt: TGTGCCAGCATAAGACAGGGGGCGGGAACCGACACTGAAGCTTTCTTT
CDR3aa: CASIRQGAGTDTEAFF

abundance: .
j_gene: TRBJ1-1
v_gene: TRBV28
d_gene: .
CDR3nt: TGTGCCAGCAGTTTGCGGAGGAACACTGAAGCTTTCTTT
CDR3aa: CASSLRRNTEAFF

abundance: .
j_gene: TRBJ2-7
v_gene: TRBV6-5
d_gene: .
CDR3nt: TGTGCCAGTCGCCCGGCTAAGGAGATAGGCGAGCAGTACTTC
CDR3aa: CASRPAKEIGEQYF

abundance: .
j_gene: TRBJ2-1
v_gene: TRBV7-6
d_gene: .
CDR3nt: TGTGCCAGCAGCTGGTTACTAGTATGGGGTCCGAATGAGCAGTTCTTC
CDR3aa: CASSWLLVWGPNEQFF

abundance: .
j_gene: TRBJ2-7
v_gene: TRBV6-4
d_gene: TRBD2
CDR3nt: TGTGCCAGCACTGGACTTAGCGGGGGCTCCTACGAGCAGTACTTC
CDR3aa: CASTGLSGGSYEQYF

abundance: .
j_gene: TRBJ2-7
v_gene: TRBV28
d_gene: TRBD1
CDR3nt: TGTGCCACCAATGGACAGGGCCCTTACGAGCAGTACTTC
CDR3aa: CATNGQGPYEQYF

abundance: .
j_gene: TRBJ1-1
v_gene: TRBV6-5
d_gene: .
CDR3nt: TGTGCCAGCAGAAGGGACACCCCGAACACTGAAGCTTTCTTT
CDR3aa: CASRRDTPNTEAFF

abundance: .
j_gene: TRBJ1-2
v_gene: TRBV6-5
d_gene: TRBD1
CDR3nt: TGTGCCAGCAGCACCCAACGACAGGGCGCCTATGGCTACACCTTC
CDR3aa: CASSTQRQGAYGYTF

abundance: .
j_gene: TRBJ2-7
v_gene: TRBV30
d_gene: TRBD1
CDR3nt: TGTGCCTGGAGTGTACAGGGGGCACAGCAGTACTTC
CDR3aa: CAWSVQGAQQYF

abundance: many
j_gene: TRBJ1-2
v_gene: TRBV19
d_gene: .
CDR3nt: TGTGCCAGTAGTACAACAGGGAACTATGGCTACACCTTC
CDR3aa: CASSTTGNYGYTF

abundance: .
j_gene: TRBJ1-3
v_gene: TRBV25-1
d_gene: .
CDR3nt: TGTGCCAGCACCTGGTCCGGTGGAAACACCATATATTTT
CDR3aa: CASTWSGGNTIYF

abundance: .
j_gene: TRBJ2-5
v_gene: TRBV29-1
d_gene: .
CDR3nt: TGCAGCGTTGATGTCCGTCCGCAAGAGACCCAGTACTTC
CDR3aa: CSVDVRPQETQYF

abundance: few
j_gene: TRBJ1-3
v_gene: TRBV10-3
d_gene: .
CDR3nt: TGTGCCATCAGTGGCGAGATAATTGCTGGAAACACCATATATTTT
CDR3aa: CAISGEIIAGNTIYF